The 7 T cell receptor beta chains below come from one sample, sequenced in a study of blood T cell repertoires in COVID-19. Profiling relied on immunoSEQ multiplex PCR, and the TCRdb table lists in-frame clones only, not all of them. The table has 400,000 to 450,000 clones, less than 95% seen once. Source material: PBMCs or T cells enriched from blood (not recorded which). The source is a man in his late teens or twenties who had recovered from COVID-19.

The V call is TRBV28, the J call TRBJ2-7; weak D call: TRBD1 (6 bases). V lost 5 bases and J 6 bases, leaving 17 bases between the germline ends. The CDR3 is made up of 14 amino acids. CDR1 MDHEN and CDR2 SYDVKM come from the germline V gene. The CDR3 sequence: CASSGIQGRGEQYF. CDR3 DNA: TGTGCCAGCAGTGGAATACAGGGTCGGGGCGAGCAGTACTTC.

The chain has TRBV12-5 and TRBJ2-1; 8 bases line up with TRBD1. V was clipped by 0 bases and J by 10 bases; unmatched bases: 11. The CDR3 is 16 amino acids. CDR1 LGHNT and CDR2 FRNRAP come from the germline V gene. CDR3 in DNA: TGTGCTAGTGGTTTGGTACTTGGACAGGGAGGACTCGAGCAGTTCTTC. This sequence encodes CASGLVLGQGGLEQFF.

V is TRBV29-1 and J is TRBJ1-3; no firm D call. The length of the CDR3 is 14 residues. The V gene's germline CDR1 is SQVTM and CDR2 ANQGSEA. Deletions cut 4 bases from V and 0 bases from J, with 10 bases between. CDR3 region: CSVVDSFSGNTIYF. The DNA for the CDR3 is TGCAGCGTTGTAGACTCCTTCTCTGGAAACACCATATATTTT. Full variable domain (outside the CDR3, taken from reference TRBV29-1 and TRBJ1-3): SAVISQKPSRDICQRGTSLTIQCQVDSQVTMMFWYRQQPGQSLTLIATANQGSEATYESGFVIDKFPISRPNLTFSTLTVSNMSPEDSSIYLCSVVDSFSGNTIYFGEGSWLTVV.

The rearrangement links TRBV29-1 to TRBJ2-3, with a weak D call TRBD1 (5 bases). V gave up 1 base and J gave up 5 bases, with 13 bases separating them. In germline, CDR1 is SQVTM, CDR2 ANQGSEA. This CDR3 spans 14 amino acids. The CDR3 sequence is CSVEGEGDLDTQYF. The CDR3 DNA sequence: TGCAGCGTTGAAGGGGAAGGGGATCTAGATACGCAGTATTTT.

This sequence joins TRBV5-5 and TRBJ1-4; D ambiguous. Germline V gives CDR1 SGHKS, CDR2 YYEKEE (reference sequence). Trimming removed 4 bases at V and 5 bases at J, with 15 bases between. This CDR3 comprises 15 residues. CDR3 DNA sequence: TGTGCCAGCAGCACCCTGGAATCGGGGAATGAAAAACTGTTTTTT. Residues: CASSTLESGNEKLFF.

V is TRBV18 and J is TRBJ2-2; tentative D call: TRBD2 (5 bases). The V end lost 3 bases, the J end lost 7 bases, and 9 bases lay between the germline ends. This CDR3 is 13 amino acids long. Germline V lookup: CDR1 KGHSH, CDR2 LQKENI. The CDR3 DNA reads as TGTGCCAGCTCACCTAGCGTCGGCGGGGAGCTGTTTTTT. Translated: CASSPSVGGELFF. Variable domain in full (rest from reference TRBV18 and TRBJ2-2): NAGVMQNPRHLVRRRGQEARLRCSPMKGHSHVYWYRQLPEEGLKFMVYLQKENIIDESGMPKERFSAEFPKEGPSILRIQQVVRGDSAAYFCASSPSVGGELFFGEGSRLTVL.

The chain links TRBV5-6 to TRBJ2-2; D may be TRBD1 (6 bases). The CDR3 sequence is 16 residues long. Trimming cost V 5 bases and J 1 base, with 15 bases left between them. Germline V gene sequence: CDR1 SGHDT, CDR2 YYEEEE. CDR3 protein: CASRNYREGNTGELFF. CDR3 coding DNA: TGTGCCAGCAGAAACTACAGGGAAGGGAACACCGGGGAGCTGTTTTTT.